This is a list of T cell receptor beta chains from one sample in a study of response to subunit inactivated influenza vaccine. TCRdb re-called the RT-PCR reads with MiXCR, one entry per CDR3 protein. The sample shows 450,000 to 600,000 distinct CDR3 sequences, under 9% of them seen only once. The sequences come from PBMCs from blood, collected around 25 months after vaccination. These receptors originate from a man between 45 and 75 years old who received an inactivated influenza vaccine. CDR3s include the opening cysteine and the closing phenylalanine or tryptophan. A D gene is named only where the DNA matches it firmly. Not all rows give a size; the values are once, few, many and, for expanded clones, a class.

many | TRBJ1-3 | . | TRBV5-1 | TGCGCCAGCAGCATACAACCCCGGGACTCCCGAAACACCATATATTTT | CASSIQPRDSRNTIYF
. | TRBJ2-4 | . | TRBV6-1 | TGTGCCAGCAGTGAAGGGGAGGGGGCTTTGGCCTCTTACTTC | CASSEGEGALASYF
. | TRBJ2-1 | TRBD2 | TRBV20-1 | TGCAGTGCTAGAGATGCCGGGAGGGCCTTCTACAATGAGCAGTTCTTC | CSARDAGRAFYNEQFF
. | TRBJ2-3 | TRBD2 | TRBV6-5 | TGTGCCAGCAGTTATCTGCTAGCGGGGGGGAGTGATACGCAGTATTTT | CASSYLLAGGSDTQYF
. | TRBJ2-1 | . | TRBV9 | TGTGCCAGCAGCCTCTCCCCCGGCGGTTCCTACAATGAGCAGTTCTTC | CASSLSPGGSYNEQFF
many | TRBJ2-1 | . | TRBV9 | TGTGCCAGCAGCGGTCTGGACTTTTACAATGAGCAGTTCTTC | CASSGLDFYNEQFF
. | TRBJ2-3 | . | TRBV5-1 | TGCGCCAGCAGCTTGGCGGCTTTGAAGAGCACAGATACGCAGTATTTT | CASSLAALKSTDTQYF
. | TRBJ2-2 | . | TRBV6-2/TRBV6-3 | TGTGCCAGCGGGACGACAGCAAAATTCACCGGGGAGCTGTTTTTT | CASGTTAKFTGELFF
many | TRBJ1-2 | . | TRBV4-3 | TGCGCCAGCAGCCAAGATCGGGGGGTGTGGAACTATGGCTACACCTTC | CASSQDRGVWNYGYTF
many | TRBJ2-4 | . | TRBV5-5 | TGTGCCAGCAGCTCGGCCCCGGGTAAAAACATTCAGTACTTC | CASSSAPGKNIQYF
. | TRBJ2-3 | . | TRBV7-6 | TGTGCCAGCAGCTTAGCGGGAATAGCGTCCCCGGGGGATACGCAGTATTTT | CASSLAGIASPGDTQYF
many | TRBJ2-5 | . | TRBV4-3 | TGCGCCAGCAGCCAAGATGGTGGGAGGGAGACCCAGTACTTC | CASSQDGGRETQYF
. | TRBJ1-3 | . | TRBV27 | TGTGCCAGCAGTTTCCGCTACCCTGGAAACACCATATATTTT | CASSFRYPGNTIYF
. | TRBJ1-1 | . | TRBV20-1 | TGCAGTGCTCCAAGACAGCCTAACACTGAAGCTTTCTTT | CSAPRQPNTEAFF
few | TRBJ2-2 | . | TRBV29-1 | TGCAGCGCCGCGGGACAGAGAAACACCGGGGAGCTGTTTTTT | CSAAGQRNTGELFF
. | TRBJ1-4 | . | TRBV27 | TGTGCCAGCAGTTTAAATCGCGGGGCTGGAGAAAAACTGTTTTTT | CASSLNRGAGEKLFF
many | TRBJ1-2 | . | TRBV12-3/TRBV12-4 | TGTGCCACCCAAATGTCGGCAGCTAACTATGGCTACACCTTC | CATQMSAANYGYTF
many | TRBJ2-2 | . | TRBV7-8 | TGTGCCAGCCGGGGGACACAAACCGGGGAGCTGTTTTTT | CASRGTQTGELFF
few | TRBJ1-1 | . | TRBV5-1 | TGCGCCAGCAAACCGGGACAAGAATATGCTGAAGCTTTCTTT | CASKPGQEYAEAFF
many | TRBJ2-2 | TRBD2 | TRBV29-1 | TGCAGCGTCGTTAGCGGGAGTTTGGTCGGGGAGCTGTTTTTT | CSVVSGSLVGELFF
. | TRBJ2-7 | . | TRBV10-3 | TGTGCCATCAGTGAGTGGGGCCCTTCCTACGAGCAGTACTTC | CAISEWGPSYEQYF
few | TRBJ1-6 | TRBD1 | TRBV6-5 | TGTGCCAGCAGTTACCGACAGAGACAGGGGGCGCCTGGTTCACCCCTCCACTTT | CASSYRQRQGAPGSPLHF
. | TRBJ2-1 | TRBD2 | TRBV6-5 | TGTGCCAGCAGTTACGTGGCGGGAGGTCGGAATGAGCAGTTCTTC | CASSYVAGGRNEQFF
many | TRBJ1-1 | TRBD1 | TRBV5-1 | TGCGCCAGCAGCGGAAAGACAGGGGCCGGAAACACTGAAGCTTTCTTT | CASSGKTGAGNTEAFF
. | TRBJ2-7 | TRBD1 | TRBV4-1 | TGCGCCAGCAGCCTGTCCCAGGACAGGTCCTACGAGCAGTACTTC | CASSLSQDRSYEQYF
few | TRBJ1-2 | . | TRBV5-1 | TGCGCCAGCAGCATTTCATCAGGGAACTATGGCTACACCTTC | CASSISSGNYGYTF
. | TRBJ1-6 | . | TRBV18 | TGTGCCAGCTCACCACCAGAGGGAGTACATTCACCCCTCCACTTT | CASSPPEGVHSPLHF
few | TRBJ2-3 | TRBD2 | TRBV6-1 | TGTGCCAGCAATCCACTAGCGGGAGTTGGAGATACGCAGTATTTT | CASNPLAGVGDTQYF
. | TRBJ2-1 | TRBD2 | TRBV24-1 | TGTGCCACCAGTGATTTACTAGCGGGAGGGGGTTATGAGCAGTTCTTC | CATSDLLAGGGYEQFF
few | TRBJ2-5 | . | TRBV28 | TGTGCCAGCAGTTCCTCCTATGGCGGGCGGGAGACCCAGTACTTC | CASSSSYGGRETQYF
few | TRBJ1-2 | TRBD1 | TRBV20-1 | TGCAGTCCATACAGGACAGGAACTAACTATGGCTACACCTTC | CSPYRTGTNYGYTF
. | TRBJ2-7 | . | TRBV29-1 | TGCAGCGTTGATGGGGTTGGGTACGAGCAGTACTTC | CSVDGVGYEQYF
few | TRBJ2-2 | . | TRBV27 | TGTGCCACCCGGTTGCAGCAGAACACCGGGGAGCTGTTTTTT | CATRLQQNTGELFF
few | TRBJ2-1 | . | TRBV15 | TGTGCCACCAGCAGATTCGAGGGTGGGGGGCCTTACAATGAGCAGTTCTTC | CATSRFEGGGPYNEQFF
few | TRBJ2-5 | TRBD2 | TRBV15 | TGTGCCACCAGCAGAGCAGCGGGAGAACAAGAGACCCAGTACTTC | CATSRAAGEQETQYF
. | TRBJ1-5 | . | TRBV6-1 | TGTGCCAGCAGTGATTCATCGTGGGGATATCAGCCCCAGCATTTT | CASSDSSWGYQPQHF
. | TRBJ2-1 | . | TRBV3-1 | TGTGCCAGCAGCCAAGAAGGTCCAATGATTGGGCAGTTCTTC | CASSQEGPMIGQFF
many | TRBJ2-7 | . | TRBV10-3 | TGTGCCATCAGGGGGACGGGAACCTACGAGCAGTACTTC | CAIRGTGTYEQYF
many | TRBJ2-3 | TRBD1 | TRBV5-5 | TGTGCCAGCAGCTTGGTGACAGGGGCAGCAGATACGCAGTATTTT | CASSLVTGAADTQYF
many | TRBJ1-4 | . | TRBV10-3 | TGTGCCATCAGTGAGTCCGCCGGGGCGGGGGAAAAACTGTTTTTT | CAISESAGAGEKLFF
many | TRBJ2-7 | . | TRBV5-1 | TGCGCCAGCAGCCCGGGGACCTACGAGCAGTACTTC | CASSPGTYEQYF
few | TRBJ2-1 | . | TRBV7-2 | TGTGCCAGCAGCTTAGATCAGATCTCCTACAATGAGCAGTTCTTC | CASSLDQISYNEQFF
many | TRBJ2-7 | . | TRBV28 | TGTGCCAGCAGTCAACAGGGTTACGAGCAGTACTTC | CASSQQGYEQYF
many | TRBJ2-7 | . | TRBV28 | TGTGCCAGCAGTCCGGCGGACATGTTCTACGAGCAGTACTTC | CASSPADMFYEQYF
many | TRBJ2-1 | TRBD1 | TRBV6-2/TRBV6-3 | TGTGCCAGCAGGGGGACAGGGTTGAGGCAGTTCTTC | CASRGTGLRQFF
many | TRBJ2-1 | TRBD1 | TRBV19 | TGTGCCAGTAGTTATGGGACAGGGATTTACAATGAGCAGTTCTTC | CASSYGTGIYNEQFF
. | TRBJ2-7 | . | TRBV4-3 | TGCGCCAGCAGCCAAGGCTACAGGGTCTCCTACGAGCAGTACTTC | CASSQGYRVSYEQYF
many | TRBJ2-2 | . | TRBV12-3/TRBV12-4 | TGTGCCAGCAGCTCTGGACGGTACGGGGAGCTGTTTTTT | CASSSGRYGELFF
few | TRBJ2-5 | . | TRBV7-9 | TGTGCCAGCAGCTTAACTGATTCTTTCAGGGAGACCCAGTACTTC | CASSLTDSFRETQYF